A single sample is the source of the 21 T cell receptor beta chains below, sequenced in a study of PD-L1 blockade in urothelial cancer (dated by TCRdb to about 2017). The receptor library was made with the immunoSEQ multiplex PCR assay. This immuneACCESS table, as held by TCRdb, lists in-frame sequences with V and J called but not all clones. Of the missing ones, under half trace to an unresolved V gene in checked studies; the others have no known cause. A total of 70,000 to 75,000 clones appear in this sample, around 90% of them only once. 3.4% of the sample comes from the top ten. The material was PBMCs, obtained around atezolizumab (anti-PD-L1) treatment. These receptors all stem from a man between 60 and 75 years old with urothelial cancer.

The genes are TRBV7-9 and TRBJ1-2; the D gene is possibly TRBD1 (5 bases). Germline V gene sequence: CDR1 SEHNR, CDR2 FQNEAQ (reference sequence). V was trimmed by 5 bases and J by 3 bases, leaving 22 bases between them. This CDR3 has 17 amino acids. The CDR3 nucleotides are TGTGCCAGCAGCCCTAATGGGCATTTGGGCAGGGACTATGGCTACACCTTC. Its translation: CASSPNGHLGRDYGYTF.

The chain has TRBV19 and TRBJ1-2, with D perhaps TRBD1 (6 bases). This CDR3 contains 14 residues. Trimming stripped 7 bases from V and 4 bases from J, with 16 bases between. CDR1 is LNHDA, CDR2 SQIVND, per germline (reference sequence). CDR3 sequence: CASTPGTDSYGYTF. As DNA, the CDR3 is TGTGCCAGTACCCCCGGGACGGACAGCTATGGCTACACCTTC. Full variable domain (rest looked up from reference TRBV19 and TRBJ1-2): DGGITQSPKYLFRKEGQNVTLSCEQNLNHDAMYWYRQDPGQGLRLIYYSQIVNDFQKGDIAEGYSVSREKKESFPLTVTSAQKNPTAFYLCASTPGTDSYGYTFGSGTRLTVV.

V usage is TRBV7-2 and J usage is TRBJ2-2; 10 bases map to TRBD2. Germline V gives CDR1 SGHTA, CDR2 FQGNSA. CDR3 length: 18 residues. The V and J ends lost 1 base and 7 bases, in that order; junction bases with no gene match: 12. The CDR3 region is CASSLGLAGGAGVGELFF. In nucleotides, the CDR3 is TGTGCCAGCAGCTTAGGTTTAGCGGGAGGCGCAGGCGTCGGGGAGCTGTTTTTT.

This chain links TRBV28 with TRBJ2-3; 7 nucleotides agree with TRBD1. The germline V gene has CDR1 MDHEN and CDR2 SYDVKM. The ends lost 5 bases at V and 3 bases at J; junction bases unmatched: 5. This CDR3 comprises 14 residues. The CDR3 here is CASSDRVVTDTQYF. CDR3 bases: TGTGCCAGCAGTGACAGGGTAGTAACAGATACGCAGTATTTT.

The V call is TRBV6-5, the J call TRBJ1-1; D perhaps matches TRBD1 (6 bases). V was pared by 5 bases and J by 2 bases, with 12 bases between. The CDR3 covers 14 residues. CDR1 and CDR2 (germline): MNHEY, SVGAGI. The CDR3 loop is CASSTSTGNTEAFF. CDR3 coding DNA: TGTGCCAGCAGTACCTCGACAGGTAACACTGAAGCTTTCTTT.

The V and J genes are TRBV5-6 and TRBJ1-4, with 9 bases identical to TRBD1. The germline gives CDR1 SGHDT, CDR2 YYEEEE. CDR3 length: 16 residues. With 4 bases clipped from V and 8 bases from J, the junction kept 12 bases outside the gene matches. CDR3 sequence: CASSANRGLLKEKLFF. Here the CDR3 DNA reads TGTGCCAGCAGCGCTAACAGGGGGCTGTTAAAAGAAAAACTGTTTTTT.

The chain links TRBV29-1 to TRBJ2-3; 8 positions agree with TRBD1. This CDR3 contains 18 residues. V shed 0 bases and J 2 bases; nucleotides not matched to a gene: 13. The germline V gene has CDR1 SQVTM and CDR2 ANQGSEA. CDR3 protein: CSVEEYLQGAEVTDTQYF. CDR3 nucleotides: TGCAGCGTTGAAGAGTACCTGCAGGGGGCAGAGGTCACAGATACGCAGTATTTT.

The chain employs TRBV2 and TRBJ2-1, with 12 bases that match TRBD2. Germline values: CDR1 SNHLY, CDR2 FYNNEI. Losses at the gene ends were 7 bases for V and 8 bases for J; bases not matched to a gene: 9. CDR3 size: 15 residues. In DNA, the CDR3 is TGTGCCAGCAAACTGACTAGCGGGAGTAACGATGAGCAGTTCTTC. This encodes CASKLTSGSNDEQFF.

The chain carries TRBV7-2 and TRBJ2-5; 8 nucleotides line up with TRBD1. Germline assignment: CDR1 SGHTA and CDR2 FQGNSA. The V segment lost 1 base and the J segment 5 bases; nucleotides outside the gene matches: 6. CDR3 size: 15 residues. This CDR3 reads CASSLEGQAAETQYF. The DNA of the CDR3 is TGTGCCAGCAGCTTAGAGGGACAGGCGGCCGAGACCCAGTACTTC. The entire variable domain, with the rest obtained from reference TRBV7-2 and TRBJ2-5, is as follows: GAGVSQSPSNKVTEKGKDVELRCDPISGHTALYWYRQSLGQGLEFLIYFQGNSAPDKSGLPSDRFSAERTGGSVSTLTIQRTQQEDSAVYLCASSLEGQAAETQYFGPGTRLLVL.

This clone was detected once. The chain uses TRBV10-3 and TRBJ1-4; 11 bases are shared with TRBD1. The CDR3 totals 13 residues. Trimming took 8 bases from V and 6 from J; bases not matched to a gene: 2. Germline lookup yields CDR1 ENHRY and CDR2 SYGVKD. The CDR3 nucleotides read TGTGCCATCCGGACAGGGGGCGATGAAAAACTGTTTTTT. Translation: CAIRTGGDEKLFF.

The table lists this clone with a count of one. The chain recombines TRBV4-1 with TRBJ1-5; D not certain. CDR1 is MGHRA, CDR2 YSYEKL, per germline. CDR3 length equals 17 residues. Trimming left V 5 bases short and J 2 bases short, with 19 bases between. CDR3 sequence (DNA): TGCGCCAGCAGCGCTTTAGGACCTAGCTCGGGCAATCAGCCCCAGCATTTT. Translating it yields CASSALGPSSGNQPQHF.

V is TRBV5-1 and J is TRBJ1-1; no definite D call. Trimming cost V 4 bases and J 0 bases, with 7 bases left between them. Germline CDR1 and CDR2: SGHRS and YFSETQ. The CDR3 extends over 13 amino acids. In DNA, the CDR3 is TGCGCCAGCAGCCTCAGCGTGAACACTGAAGCTTTCTTT. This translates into CASSLSVNTEAFF. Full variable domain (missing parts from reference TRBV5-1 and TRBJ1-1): KAGVTQTPRYLIKTRGQQVTLSCSPISGHRSVSWYQQTPGQGLQFLFEYFSETQRNKGNFPGRFSGRQFSNSRSEMNVSTLELGDSALYLCASSLSVNTEAFFGQGTRLTVV.

CDR3 in DNA: TGCGCCAGCAGCTTGGTACGAGGGACAGGATCCTACGAGCAGTACTTC. Amino acids: CASSLVRGTGSYEQYF. The rearrangement links TRBV5-1 to TRBJ2-7, with 8 bases lining up with TRBD1. The V segment lost 0 bases and the J segment 1 base; nucleotides outside the gene matches: 6. The germline V gene encodes CDR1 SGHRS and CDR2 YFSETQ. This CDR3 region has 16 residues.

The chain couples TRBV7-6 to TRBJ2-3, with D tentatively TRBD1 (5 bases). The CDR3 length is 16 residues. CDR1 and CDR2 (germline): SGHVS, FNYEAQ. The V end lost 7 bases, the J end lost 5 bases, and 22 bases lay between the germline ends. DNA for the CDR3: TGTGCCAGCACCCCTGGTAGTGGGGCACTTGGAGATACGCAGTATTTT. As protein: CASTPGSGALGDTQYF.

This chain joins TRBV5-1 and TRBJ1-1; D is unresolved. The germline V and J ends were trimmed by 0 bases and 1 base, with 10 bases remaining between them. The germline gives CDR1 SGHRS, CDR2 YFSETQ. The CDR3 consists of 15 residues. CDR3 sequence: CASSLVANRNTEAFF. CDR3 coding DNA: TGCGCCAGCAGCTTGGTTGCGAACAGGAACACTGAAGCTTTCTTT.

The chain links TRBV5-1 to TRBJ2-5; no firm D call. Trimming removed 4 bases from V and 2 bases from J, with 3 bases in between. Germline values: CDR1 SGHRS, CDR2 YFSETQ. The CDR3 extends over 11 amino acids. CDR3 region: CASSQQETQYF. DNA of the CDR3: TGCGCCAGCAGCCAACAAGAGACCCAGTACTTC.

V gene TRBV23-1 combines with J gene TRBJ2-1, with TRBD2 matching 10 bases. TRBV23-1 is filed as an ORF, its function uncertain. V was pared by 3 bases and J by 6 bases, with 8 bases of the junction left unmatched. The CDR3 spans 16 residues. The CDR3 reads CASSHRERTSGNEQFF. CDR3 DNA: TGCGCCAGCAGTCATCGAGAAAGGACTAGCGGCAATGAGCAGTTCTTC.

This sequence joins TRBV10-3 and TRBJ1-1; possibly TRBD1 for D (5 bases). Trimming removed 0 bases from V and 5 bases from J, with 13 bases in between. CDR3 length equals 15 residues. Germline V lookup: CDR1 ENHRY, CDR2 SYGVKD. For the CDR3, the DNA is TGTGCCATCAGTGAGTCCGGGGCCCGGGGGACTGAAGCTTTCTTT. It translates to CAISESGARGTEAFF.

The chain's CDR3 is CASSHRDRFLDGSVSEQYF. The CDR3 DNA is TGCGCCAGCAGCCACCGGGACAGATTCTTGGATGGCTCTGTGAGCGAGCAGTACTTC. This chain connects TRBV5-1 to TRBJ2-7; TRBD1 aligns across 7 bases. Germline V gene sequence: CDR1 SGHRS, CDR2 YFSETQ. The CDR3 runs to 19 residues. The trim removed 4 bases at V and 6 bases at J, leaving 25 bases unmatched.

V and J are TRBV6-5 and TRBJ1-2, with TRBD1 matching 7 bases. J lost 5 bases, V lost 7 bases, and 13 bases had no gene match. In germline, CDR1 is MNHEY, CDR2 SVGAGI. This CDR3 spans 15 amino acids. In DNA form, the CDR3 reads TGTGCCAGCACCGACCCAGCAGGGGGTACATATGGCTACACCTTC. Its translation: CASTDPAGGTYGYTF.

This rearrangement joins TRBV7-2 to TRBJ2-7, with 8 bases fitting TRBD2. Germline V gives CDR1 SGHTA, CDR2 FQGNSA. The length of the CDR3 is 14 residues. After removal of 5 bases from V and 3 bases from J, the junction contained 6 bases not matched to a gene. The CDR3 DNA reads TGTGCCAGCAGCCTCCATGCGGGGGGCTACGAGCAGTACTTC. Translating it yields CASSLHAGGYEQYF.